This T cell receptor beta chain stems from a study of T cells in Graves' hyperthyroidism and ophthalmopathy. Background on the study: Pretreatment peripheral blood was obtained at initial diagnosis.

The study excluded patients with uncontrolled infection, other autoimmune disease, pregnancy or lactation. Diagnoses used clinical symptoms, serum thyroxine and TRAb, thyroid ultrasound and orbital computed tomography. Regions amplified from RNA transcripts were the TCR beta CDR3 regions. First-round RT-PCR targeting the TCR CDR3 was performed with the HTBI primer set. TCRdb re-called the multiplex PCR reads through MiXCR, storing one row per CDR3 protein. The data contain over 700,000 distinct CDR3 sequences, around 19% of them seen just once; the ten biggest clones take up approximately 16%. The receptor comes from a woman aged 50 to 65 with Graves' hyperthyroidism that later progressed to Graves' ophthalmopathy. The specimen was blood.

The CDR3 loop reads CASRPRALLGGYTF. The CDR3 DNA reads as TGTGCCAGCAGGCCCAGGGCCCTCTTGGGAGGCTACACCTTC. V usage is TRBV2 and J usage is TRBJ1-2, with TRBD1 as a possible D gene (5 bases). V shed 6 bases and J shed 8 bases, with 19 bases lying between them. Looked up from germline, CDR1 is SNHLY and CDR2 is FYNNEI. The CDR3 loop spans 14 amino acids.